The entry that follows covers one TCR beta chain sequence. This sample is part of a study of T cells after yellow fever vaccination. Each CDR3 protein gets one entry after TCRdb re-called the 5' RACE reads with MiXCR. The sample lists around 500,000 distinct CDR3 sequences; 20% to 25% were seen once. CDR1 is MGHDK and CDR2 is SYGVNS in the germline V gene. V shed 6 bases and J 10 bases; nucleotides not matched to a gene: 11. The CDR3 is 14 residues long. Sequencing was performed on PBMCs, taken approximately 22 days after the first yellow fever vaccination. The sequence was collected from a man aged 18-30 years who received the YFV17D yellow fever vaccine. V and J are TRBV25-1 and TRBJ2-1, with 8 bases aligning to TRBD2. CDR3: CASSPGGGLREQFF. CDR3 nucleotide sequence: TGTGCCAGCAGCCCCGGGGGGGGGTTACGAGAGCAGTTCTTC.